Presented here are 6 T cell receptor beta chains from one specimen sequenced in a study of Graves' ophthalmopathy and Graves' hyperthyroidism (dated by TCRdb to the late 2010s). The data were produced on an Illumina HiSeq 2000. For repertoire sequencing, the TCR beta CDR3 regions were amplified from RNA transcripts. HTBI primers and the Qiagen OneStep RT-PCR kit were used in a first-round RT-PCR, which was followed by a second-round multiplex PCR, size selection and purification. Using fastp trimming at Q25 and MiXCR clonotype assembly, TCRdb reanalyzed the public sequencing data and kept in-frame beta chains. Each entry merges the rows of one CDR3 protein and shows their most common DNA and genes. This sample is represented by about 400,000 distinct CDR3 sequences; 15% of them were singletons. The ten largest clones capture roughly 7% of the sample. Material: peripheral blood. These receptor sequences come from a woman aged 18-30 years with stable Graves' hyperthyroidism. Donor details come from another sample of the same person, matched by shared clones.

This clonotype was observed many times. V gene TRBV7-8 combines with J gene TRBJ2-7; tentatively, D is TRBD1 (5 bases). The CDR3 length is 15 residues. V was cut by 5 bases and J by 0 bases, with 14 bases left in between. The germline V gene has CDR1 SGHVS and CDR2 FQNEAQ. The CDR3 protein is CASSPRSGNSYEQYF. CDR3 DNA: TGTGCCAGCAGCCCCAGGTCAGGGAACTCCTACGAGCAGTACTTC. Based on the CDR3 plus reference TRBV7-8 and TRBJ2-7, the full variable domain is GAGVSQSPRYKVAKRGQDVALRCDPISGHVSLFWYQQALGQGPEFLTYFQNEAQLDKSGLPSDRFFAERPEGSVSTLKIQRTQQEDSAVYLCASSPRSGNSYEQYFGPGTRLTVT.

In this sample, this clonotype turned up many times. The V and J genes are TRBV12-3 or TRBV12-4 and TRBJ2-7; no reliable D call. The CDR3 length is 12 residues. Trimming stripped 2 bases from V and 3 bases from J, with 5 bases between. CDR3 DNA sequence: TGTGCCAGCAGTTTAATCTACTACGAGCAGTACTTC. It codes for CASSLIYYEQYF.

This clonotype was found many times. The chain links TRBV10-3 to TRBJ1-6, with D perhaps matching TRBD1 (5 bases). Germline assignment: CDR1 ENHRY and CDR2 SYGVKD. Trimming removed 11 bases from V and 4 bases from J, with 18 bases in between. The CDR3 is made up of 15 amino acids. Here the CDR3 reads CAAWSPGRYNSPLHF. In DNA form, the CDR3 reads TGTGCCGCTTGGTCCCCGGGACGGTATAATTCACCCCTCCACTTT.

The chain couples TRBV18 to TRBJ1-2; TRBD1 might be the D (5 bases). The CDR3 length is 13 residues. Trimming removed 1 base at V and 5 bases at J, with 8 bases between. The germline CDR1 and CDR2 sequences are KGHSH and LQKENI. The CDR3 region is CASSPQTEYGYTF. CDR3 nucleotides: TGTGCCAGCTCACCACAGACAGAGTATGGCTACACCTTC.

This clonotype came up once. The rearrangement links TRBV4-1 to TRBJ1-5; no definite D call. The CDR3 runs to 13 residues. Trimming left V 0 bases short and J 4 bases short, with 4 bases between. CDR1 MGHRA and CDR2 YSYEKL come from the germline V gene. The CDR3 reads CASSQDGNQPQHF. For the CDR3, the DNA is TGCGCCAGCAGCCAAGATGGGAATCAGCCCCAGCATTTT.

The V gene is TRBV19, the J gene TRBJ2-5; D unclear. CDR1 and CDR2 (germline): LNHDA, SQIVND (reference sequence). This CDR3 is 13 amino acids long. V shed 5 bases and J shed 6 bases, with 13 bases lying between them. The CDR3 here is CASSSAFMKTQYF. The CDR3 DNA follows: TGTGCCAGTAGTTCGGCATTTATGAAGACCCAGTACTTC.